These 26 T cell receptor beta chains were sequenced from one sample in a study of blood T cell repertoires in COVID-19. The data were produced by immunoSEQ multiplex PCR, yet TCRdb's version contains in-frame clones alone and is incomplete. The table shows around 220,000 clones, with roughly 87% occurring only once. Sequencing was performed on peripheral blood. All receptors derive from a middle-aged man with active or convalescent COVID-19.

The chain joins TRBV3-1 (or the pseudogene TRBV3-2) to TRBJ2-6, with unresolved D. The CDR3 is 15 residues long. Trimming pared 2 bases from V and 0 bases from J, leaving 5 bases between. Germline CDR1 and CDR2: LGHDT and YNNKEL (reference sequence). The CDR3 DNA sequence: TGTGCCAGCAGCCAACCCTACTCTGGGGCCAACGTCCTGACTTTC. It codes for CASSQPYSGANVLTF.

This rearrangement joins TRBV10-2 to TRBJ2-1; 7 bases map to TRBD1. After removal of 6 bases from V and 6 bases from J, the junction contained 8 bases not matched to a gene. Germline CDR1 and CDR2: WSHSY and SAAADI. The CDR3 covers 14 residues. For the CDR3, the DNA is TGCGCCAGCAGACCGACAGGGCCCCTCAATGAGCAGTTCTTC. Translation: CASRPTGPLNEQFF.

The V and J genes are TRBV5-1 and TRBJ2-1; D ambiguous. Trimming pared 0 bases from V and 4 bases from J, leaving 14 bases between. This CDR3 has 16 amino acids. The germline V gene has CDR1 SGHRS and CDR2 YFSETQ. The CDR3 bases are TGCGCCAGCAGCTTGGCCTCGCCTTCGACTTACAATGAGCAGTTCTTC. The encoded protein is CASSLASPSTYNEQFF.

This chain joins TRBV28 and TRBJ1-1; D is ambiguous. The CDR3 runs 17 residues. V was shortened by 2 bases and J by 4 bases, with 20 bases between the two germline ends. Germline V gene sequence: CDR1 MDHEN, CDR2 SYDVKM. The CDR3, as DNA: TGTGCCAGCAGTTTAGTGGGGTTGGGAGCGGAGAGCACTGAAGCTTTCTTT. Translating it yields CASSLVGLGAESTEAFF.

This sequence joins TRBV4-1 and TRBJ1-6, with 9 bases lining up with TRBD1. Germline values: CDR1 MGHRA, CDR2 YSYEKL. The CDR3 is 15 amino acids. Trimming at V came to 1 base and at J to 12 bases, leaving 7 bases not matched to a gene. CDR3 nucleotides: TGCGCCAGCAGCCAAGCGGCCCACAGGGGGCTACCCCTCCACTTT. Translating it yields CASSQAAHRGLPLHF.

CDR3 DNA: TGCGCCAGCAGCTCCAGAATTCCGATGGGACAGTCGAACACTGAAGCTTTCTTT. This sequence encodes CASSSRIPMGQSNTEAFF. This chain connects TRBV5-1 to TRBJ1-1, with 7 bases identical to TRBD1. The V and J ends lost 3 bases and 1 base, in that order; junction bases with no gene match: 15. This CDR3 contains 18 residues. CDR1 is SGHRS and CDR2 is YFSETQ in the germline V gene.

V and J are TRBV30 and TRBJ2-1, with D unclear. From germline, CDR1 is GTSNPN and CDR2 SVGIG (reference sequence). Trimming cost V 0 bases and J 6 bases, with 3 bases left between them. CDR3 length equals 11 residues. Here the CDR3 DNA reads TGTGCCTGGAGTGTACTCAATGAGCAGTTCTTC. This translates into CAWSVLNEQFF.

This chain links TRBV19 with TRBJ1-5; D possibly corresponds to TRBD1 (5 bases). Between the trimmed V and J ends, which lost 4 bases and 0 bases, there was a span of 22 bases. CDR3 length: 19 residues. Germline V gene sequence: CDR1 LNHDA, CDR2 SQIVND (reference sequence). CDR3 sequence: CASSRPRTGELYSNQPQHF. CDR3 DNA: TGTGCCAGTAGTAGACCTAGGACGGGGGAGCTTTATAGCAATCAGCCCCAGCATTTT.

V gene TRBV6-2 or TRBV6-3 combines with J gene TRBJ1-2; unclear D gene. The CDR3 consists of 11 residues. Germline V lookup: CDR1 MNHEY, CDR2 SVGEGT. Trimming left V 5 bases short and J 6 bases short, with 7 bases between. The CDR3 bases are TGTGCCAGCAGTAGCCTTGATGGCTACACCTTC. Residues: CASSSLDGYTF.

The chain couples TRBV11-2 to TRBJ2-1, with 11 bases matching TRBD1. Germline V gene sequence: CDR1 SGHAT, CDR2 FQNNGV. After removal of 5 bases from V and 7 bases from J, the junction contained 16 bases not matched to a gene. The CDR3 runs 18 residues. The CDR3 here is CASSPSRWGQGGKNEQFF. The CDR3 DNA reads TGTGCCAGCAGCCCTTCTCGTTGGGGACAGGGGGGGAAGAATGAGCAGTTCTTC. The full variable domain, rest sourced from reference TRBV11-2 and TRBJ2-1, is EAGVAQSPRYKIIEKRQSVAFWCNPISGHATLYWYQQILGQGPKLLIQFQNNGVVDDSQLPKDRFSAERLKGVDSTLKIQPAKLEDSAVYLCASSPSRWGQGGKNEQFFGPGTRLTVL.

In this sample, this clone turned up once. The chain links TRBV2 to TRBJ2-1, with 7 bases that match TRBD2. After removal of 4 bases from V and 10 bases from J, the junction contained 10 bases not matched to a gene. Germline V lookup: CDR1 SNHLY, CDR2 FYNNEI. The CDR3 is 14 amino acids. CDR3 coding DNA: TGTGCCAGCAGTGTGACTAGCCCCCCTTTGGAGCAGTTCTTC. Its protein product is CASSVTSPPLEQFF. Complete variable domain (other parts from reference TRBV2 and TRBJ2-1): EPEVTQTPSHQVTQMGQEVILRCVPISNHLYFYWYRQILGQKVEFLVSFYNNEISEKSEIFDDQFSVERPDGSNFTLKIRSTKLEDSAMYFCASSVTSPPLEQFFGPGTRLTVL.

This chain joins TRBV6-6 and TRBJ2-7; D might be TRBD2 (5 bases). There are 15 residues in the CDR3. V was trimmed by 3 bases and J by 4 bases, leaving 16 bases between them. From germline, CDR1 is MNHNY and CDR2 SVGAGI (reference sequence). CDR3 protein: CASSYSAGGEYEQYF. In DNA, the CDR3 is TGTGCCAGCAGTTATAGTGCGGGTGGGGAATACGAGCAGTACTTC.

V and J are TRBV5-6 and TRBJ2-7; D might be TRBD1 (5 bases). With 4 bases removed from V and 3 bases from J, the gap between germline ends came to 17 bases. Germline CDR1 reads SGHDT; CDR2 reads YYEEEE. This CDR3 region has 15 residues. The CDR3 loop reads CASSLREDPFYEQYF. DNA of the CDR3: TGTGCCAGCAGCCTCAGGGAAGACCCCTTCTACGAGCAGTACTTC.

V is TRBV6-2 or TRBV6-3 and J is TRBJ1-5; no clear D. This CDR3 has 15 residues. Deletions cut 2 bases from V and 3 bases from J, with 11 bases between. Germline values: CDR1 MNHEY, CDR2 SVGEGT. The CDR3 protein is CASSYTYVYNQPQHF. The CDR3 DNA follows: TGTGCCAGCAGTTACACTTACGTCTACAATCAGCCCCAGCATTTT.

CDR3 residues: CASNGLDSYNSPLHF. CDR3 DNA sequence: TGTGCCAGTAACGGCCTAGACTCCTATAATTCACCCCTCCACTTT. The chain joins TRBV19 to TRBJ1-6; D not resolved. The length of the CDR3 is 15 residues. V shed 7 bases and J shed 0 bases, with 10 bases lying between them. Germline values: CDR1 LNHDA, CDR2 SQIVND (reference sequence).

The V and J genes are TRBV19 and TRBJ1-1; 9 nucleotides match TRBD1. In germline, CDR1 is LNHDA, CDR2 SQIVND (reference sequence). CDR3 length: 15 residues. The junction had 8 bases not matched to a gene; V was cut back by 3 bases and J by 6 bases. The CDR3 spells CASSIFRTGDAEAFF. The DNA for the CDR3 is TGTGCCAGTAGTATCTTCCGGACAGGGGACGCTGAAGCTTTCTTT.

V gene TRBV28 combines with J gene TRBJ1-6; possibly TRBD1 for D (6 bases). From germline, CDR1 is MDHEN and CDR2 SYDVKM. V lost 7 bases and J 9 bases, leaving 16 bases between the germline ends. The CDR3 covers 14 residues. The CDR3 loop is CASTPAGESSPLHF. CDR3 coding DNA: TGTGCCAGCACTCCCGCAGGGGAGAGTTCACCCCTCCACTTT.

This chain uses TRBV20-1 with TRBJ2-7; tentatively, D is TRBD1 (5 bases). Germline values: CDR1 DFQATT, CDR2 SNEGSKA (reference sequence). The V end was cut by 4 bases, the J end by 4 bases, with 8 bases between. This CDR3 spans 11 amino acids. DNA of the CDR3: TGCAGTGCTAAGGGGCGTTACGAGCAGTACTTC. Amino acid sequence: CSAKGRYEQYF.

The V and J genes are TRBV2 and TRBJ2-1; 7 bases fit TRBD1. CDR3 length: 15 residues. CDR1 is SNHLY and CDR2 is FYNNEI in the germline V gene. Trimming at V came to 6 bases and at J to 4 bases, leaving 9 bases not matched to a gene. The CDR3 loop reads CASSLQGYVYNEQFF. The CDR3 DNA is TGTGCCAGCAGCCTACAGGGGTATGTTTACAATGAGCAGTTCTTC.

The CDR3 loop reads CAWSVQYYGYTF. CDR3 coding DNA: TGTGCCTGGAGTGTACAGTACTATGGCTACACCTTC. V gene TRBV30 combines with J gene TRBJ1-2; D uncertain. V was trimmed by 0 bases and J by 3 bases, leaving 5 bases between them. Germline values: CDR1 GTSNPN, CDR2 SVGIG (reference sequence). This CDR3 spans 12 amino acids.

This chain uses TRBV27 with TRBJ2-7; 8 bases line up with TRBD1. CDR3 size: 15 residues. Germline CDR1 MNHEY, CDR2 SMNVEV (reference sequence). J lost 2 bases, V lost 2 bases, and 5 bases had no gene match. CDR3 loop: CASSLKGQGPYEQYF. The CDR3 DNA sequence: TGTGCCAGCAGTTTAAAAGGACAGGGCCCCTACGAGCAGTACTTC.

The genes are TRBV3-1 (or the pseudogene TRBV3-2) and TRBJ2-7; no clear D gene. The CDR3 spans 18 residues. Trimming stripped 1 base from V and 0 bases from J, with 19 bases between. In germline, CDR1 is LGHDT, CDR2 YNNKEL (reference sequence). The CDR3: CASSQVPPTQRSSYEQYF. In DNA, the CDR3 is TGTGCCAGCAGCCAAGTCCCACCCACCCAGCGAAGCTCCTACGAGCAGTACTTC.

The chain has TRBV30 and TRBJ2-7; 12 bases align to TRBD2. Germline V gene data show CDR1 as GTSNPN and CDR2 as SVGIG (reference sequence). The length of the CDR3 is 14 residues. V shed 5 bases and J 4 bases; nucleotides not matched to a gene: 6. CDR3 DNA sequence: TGTGCCTGGGGAATACTAGCGGGAGGTTACGAGCAGTACTTC. This translates into CAWGILAGGYEQYF.

This rearrangement joins TRBV14 to TRBJ1-1; the match to TRBD1 covers 8 bases. J was trimmed by 3 bases and V by 1 base; bases with no gene match: 7. CDR1 is SGHDN and CDR2 is FVKESK in the germline V gene. The CDR3 sequence is 16 residues long. The CDR3 DNA reads as TGTGCCAGCAGCCAAGCCGGGACAGGCTCACACACTGAAGCTTTCTTT. It is translated as CASSQAGTGSHTEAFF.

A single count supports this clone. Written as DNA, the CDR3 is TGTGCCAGCTCACAGTCACAGGGGAGCACAGATACGCAGTATTTT. Residues: CASSQSQGSTDTQYF. The chain has TRBV18 and TRBJ2-3; 7 positions agree with TRBD1. The CDR3 contains 15 residues. The J segment lost 0 bases and the V segment lost 4 bases, leaving 4 bases of the junction unmatched. The germline CDR1 and CDR2 sequences are KGHSH and LQKENI.

This clone was observed once. The chain is built from TRBV5-4 and TRBJ1-4; TRBD1 agrees at 7 bases. From germline, CDR1 is SGHNT and CDR2 YYREEE (reference sequence). V gave up 0 bases and J gave up 4 bases; unmatched junction bases: 3. The CDR3 consists of 15 residues. CDR3 nucleotides: TGTGCCAGCAGCTTGGGACAGGGTTTTAATGAAAAACTGTTTTTT. This encodes CASSLGQGFNEKLFF.